The 7 T cell receptor beta chains listed next were all sequenced from one sample in a study of siplizumab effects on memory and regulatory T cells. Measured with immunoSEQ multiplex PCR; TCRdb has only the in-frame clones, and not every one. The sample holds tens of thousands of clones, 95% to 98% seen once. The sequencing input was naive CD8+ T cells sorted from blood. Receptor source: a human donor in good health.

The chain combines TRBV7-9 with TRBJ1-2; D not resolved. V was shortened by 5 bases and J by 0 bases, with 16 bases between the two germline ends. This CDR3 has 16 amino acids. CDR1 and CDR2 from the germline V gene are SEHNR and FQNEAQ (reference sequence). Here the CDR3 reads CASSAGPVLANYGYTF. The CDR3 nucleotides read TGTGCCAGCAGCGCGGGCCCCGTTCTAGCTAACTATGGCTACACCTTC.

In the case of this clone: The same CDR3 arises from other DNA sequences in this sample as well. The V call is TRBV27, the J call TRBJ2-1; 12 positions agree with TRBD2. V gave up 3 bases and J gave up 4 bases; unmatched junction bases: 1. Germline CDR1 MNHEY, CDR2 SMNVEV (reference sequence). The CDR3 spans 15 residues. The CDR3 DNA reads TGTGCCAGCAGTTTTCTAGCGGGGGGGTACAATGAGCAGTTCTTC. This encodes CASSFLAGGYNEQFF.

This rearrangement joins TRBV28 to TRBJ1-3; no reliable D call. Per the germline V gene, CDR1 is MDHEN and CDR2 is SYDVKM. With 2 bases removed from V and 0 bases from J, the gap between germline ends came to 5 bases. The CDR3 is 14 amino acids. This CDR3 is CASSLGSSGNTIYF. The CDR3 coding sequence is TGTGCCAGCAGTTTAGGGAGCTCTGGAAACACCATATATTTT.

The CDR3 DNA follows: TGCAGCGTATTTTTTGCGGGATTCTACAATGAGCAGTTCTTC. This sequence encodes CSVFFAGFYNEQFF. V is TRBV29-1 and J is TRBJ2-1, with D possibly matching TRBD2 (6 bases). Trimming pared 6 bases from V and 3 bases from J, leaving 15 bases between. Germline V gene data show CDR1 as SQVTM and CDR2 as ANQGSEA. The CDR3 is made up of 14 amino acids.

This chain joins TRBV4-1 and TRBJ2-3; TRBD1 might be the D (6 bases). The CDR3 loop spans 15 amino acids. From germline, CDR1 is MGHRA and CDR2 YSYEKL. V was shortened by 4 bases and J by 3 bases, with 14 bases between the two germline ends. The CDR3 is CASSRRTAKTDTQYF. CDR3 DNA: TGCGCCAGCAGCCGAAGGACAGCGAAGACAGATACGCAGTATTTT.

The gene calls are TRBV27 and TRBJ2-5; D may be TRBD2 (6 bases). Germline CDR1 reads MNHEY; CDR2 reads SMNVEV (reference sequence). This CDR3 comprises 15 residues. Trimming removed 6 bases at V and 5 bases at J, with 19 bases between. DNA for the CDR3: TGTGCCAGCAGCGTTCTCCCCGGGAGCGGTGAGACCCAGTACTTC. This codes for CASSVLPGSGETQYF.

This rearrangement joins TRBV5-4 to TRBJ2-1; 7 bases are a match to TRBD2. After removal of 4 bases from V and 5 bases from J, the junction contained 6 bases not matched to a gene. CDR3 length: 14 residues. CDR1 is SGHNT and CDR2 is YYREEE in the germline V gene (reference sequence). CDR3 nucleotide sequence: TGTGCCAGCAGCCAAGGCGGGGGAAACAATGAGCAGTTCTTC. Its protein product is CASSQGGGNNEQFF.